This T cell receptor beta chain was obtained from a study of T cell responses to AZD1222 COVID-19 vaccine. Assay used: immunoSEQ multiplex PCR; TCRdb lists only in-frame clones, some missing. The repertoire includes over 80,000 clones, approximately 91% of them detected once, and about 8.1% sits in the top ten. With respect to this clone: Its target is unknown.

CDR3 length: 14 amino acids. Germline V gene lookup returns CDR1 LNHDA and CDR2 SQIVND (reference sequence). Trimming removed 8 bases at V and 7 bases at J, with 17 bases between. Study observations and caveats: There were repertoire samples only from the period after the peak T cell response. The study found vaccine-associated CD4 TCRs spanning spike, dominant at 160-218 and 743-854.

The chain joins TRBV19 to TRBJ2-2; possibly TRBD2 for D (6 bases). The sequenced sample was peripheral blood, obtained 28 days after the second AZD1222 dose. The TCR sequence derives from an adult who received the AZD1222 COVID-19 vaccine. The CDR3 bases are TGTGCCAGTTGGAGGGAGAGCCGTGGCGGGGAGCTGTTTTTT. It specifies CASWRESRGGELFF.